This passage covers 3 T cell receptor beta chains from one sample sequenced in a study of beta chain features in type 1 diabetes. As every portion of the isolated RNA was reverse transcribed, the sequencing read expressed TCRB transcripts. Profiling relied on immunoSEQ multiplex PCR, and the TCRdb table lists in-frame clones only, not all of them. The sample has some 240,000 clones, around 9.9% seen once. Material: central memory CD4+ T cells from blood. These TCRs come from a man between 18 and 35 years old in good health.

Only a few counts were recorded for this clone. J is TRBJ1-2 and V is TRBV4-2; possible D gene TRBD1, 5 bases. With 0 bases removed from V and 6 bases from J, the gap between germline ends came to 11 bases. The CDR3 covers 14 residues. Germline-derived CDR1 and CDR2 are LGHNA and YNFKEQ. DNA for the CDR3: TGTGCCAGCAGCCAAGATCGCGGGGACCATGGCTACACCTTC. It encodes CASSQDRGDHGYTF.

There are a few counts of this clone. The V gene is TRBV15, the J gene TRBJ2-6, with TRBD1 matching 8 bases. The junction had 10 bases not matched to a gene; V was cut back by 3 bases and J by 0 bases. The germline gives CDR1 LNHNV, CDR2 YYDKDF (reference sequence). The CDR3 consists of 19 residues. The CDR3 sequence is CATSRPPGQDPSGANVLTF. CDR3 DNA: TGTGCCACCAGCAGGCCCCCGGGACAGGACCCCTCTGGGGCCAACGTCCTGACTTTC.

This sequence joins TRBV6-6 and TRBJ2-1; the match to TRBD2 covers 9 bases. The V and J ends lost 5 bases and 4 bases, in that order; junction bases with no gene match: 9. The CDR3 is 16 residues long. Germline loops: CDR1 MNHNY, CDR2 SVGAGI (reference sequence). The CDR3 sequence is CASSAQTTSGYNEQFF. The CDR3 region has the DNA TGTGCCAGCAGTGCTCAAACGACTAGCGGATACAATGAGCAGTTCTTC.